Following are 22 T cell receptor beta chains from one sample sequenced in a study of post-analysis software for immune sequencing data. For these receptors, no antigen is known. Prepared libraries of TCR beta cDNA carried unique molecular identifiers. TCRdb re-derived calls from the PCR reads in MiXCR, one entry per CDR3 protein. The sample lists 650,000 to 850,000 distinct CDR3 sequences; about 43% were seen once. The study's findings and limits: Five or six TRBV segments, TRBV5-6, TRBV5-1 and TRBV20-1 among them, were found more frequent in patients than controls.

The sequencing input was blood. These receptor sequences come from a girl aged 10 to 17 with multiple sclerosis.

The J gene is TRBJ1-6, the V gene TRBV4-3; D is possibly TRBD1 (5 bases). Trimming pared 3 bases from V and 10 bases from J, leaving 16 bases between. The CDR3 totals 15 residues. The germline gives CDR1 LGHNA, CDR2 YSLEER. CDR3 in amino acids: CASSQVSRDRSPLHF. The DNA of the CDR3 is TGCGCCAGCAGCCAGGTGAGCCGGGACCGGTCACCCCTCCACTTT.

The chain recombines TRBV7-9 with TRBJ1-2; D not resolved. Per the germline V gene, CDR1 is SEHNR and CDR2 is FQNEAQ (reference sequence). V was shortened by 8 bases and J by 4 bases, with 5 bases between the two germline ends. This CDR3 comprises 10 residues. This CDR3 is CASFSYGYTF. The CDR3 DNA reads TGTGCCAGCTTTAGCTATGGCTACACCTTC. Looking up the rest from reference TRBV7-9 and TRBJ1-2 gives the full variable domain: DTGVSQNPRHKITKRGQNVTFRCDPISEHNRLYWYRQTLGQGPEFLTYFQNEAQLEKSRLLSDRFSAERPKGSFSTLEIQRTEQGDSAMYLCASFSYGYTFGSGTRLTVV.

The chain couples TRBV15 to TRBJ2-7, with TRBD2 matching 9 bases. With 5 bases clipped from V and 3 bases from J, the junction kept 2 bases outside the gene matches. The CDR3 contains 13 residues. Germline-derived CDR1 and CDR2 are LNHNV and YYDKDF (reference sequence). The CDR3 nucleotides read TGTGCCACCAGCGGACTAGCGAGCTACGAGCAGTACTTC. The encoded protein is CATSGLASYEQYF. The full variable domain, completed using reference TRBV15 and TRBJ2-7, is DAMVIQNPRYQVTQFGKPVTLSCSQTLNHNVMYWYQQKSSQAPKLLFHYYDKDFNNEADTPDNFQSRRPNTSFCFLDIRSPGLGDTAMYLCATSGLASYEQYFGPGTRLTVT.

This clonotype turned up a few times. This sequence joins TRBV7-8 and TRBJ2-7, with no clear D. The CDR3 extends over 16 amino acids. V lost 0 bases and J 2 bases, leaving 14 bases between the germline ends. The germline CDR1 and CDR2 sequences are SGHVS and FQNEAQ. The CDR3 region has the DNA TGTGCCAGCAGCTTAGCCAGGCACCTCTCTACCTACGAGCAGTACTTC. This gives the protein CASSLARHLSTYEQYF.

The rearrangement uses TRBV15 and TRBJ1-2; D not certain. Germline CDR1 and CDR2: LNHNV and YYDKDF (reference sequence). V was shortened by 2 bases and J by 8 bases, with 18 bases between the two germline ends. The length of the CDR3 is 15 residues. CDR3 sequence (DNA): TGTGCCACCAGCAGATCCCATCAGGTGGGGAGCGGCTACACCTTC. Its protein product is CATSRSHQVGSGYTF.

This chain uses TRBV4-1 with TRBJ2-5; the D call may be TRBD1 or TRBD2 (5 bases each). Per germline, CDR1 MGHRA and CDR2 YSYEKL. The CDR3 spans 15 residues. Deletions cut 0 bases from V and 11 bases from J, with 19 bases between. CDR3 DNA sequence: TGCGCCAGCAGCCAAGATAGGGCTCCAGGGTGGGAGCAGTACTTC. Translation gives CASSQDRAPGWEQYF.

The V and J genes are TRBV5-4 and TRBJ2-7; 7 positions agree with TRBD1. V trimming: 4 bases; J trimming: 7 bases; junction bases outside the gene matches: 11. Germline V lookup: CDR1 SGHNT, CDR2 YYREEE (reference sequence). This CDR3 is 14 amino acids long. The CDR3 sequence: CASSPQTGRFEQYF. The CDR3 bases are TGTGCCAGCAGCCCTCAGACAGGGCGATTTGAGCAGTACTTC.

The chain couples TRBV12-3 or TRBV12-4 to TRBJ2-3; the match to TRBD2 covers 11 bases. The ends lost 7 bases at V and 6 bases at J; junction bases unmatched: 9. This CDR3 is built from 15 residues. The CDR3 spells CASTLAGGSADTQYF. CDR3 DNA: TGTGCCAGCACCTTAGCGGGAGGGAGTGCGGATACGCAGTATTTT.

J is TRBJ1-6 and V is TRBV6-1; D gene unclear. Germline V gives CDR1 MNHNS, CDR2 SASEGT. V shed 1 base and J shed 5 bases, with 6 bases lying between them. There are 14 residues in the CDR3. CDR3 in DNA: TGTGCCAGCAGTGAAGGTTGGGATAATTCACCCCTCCACTTT. It is translated as CASSEGWDNSPLHF.

This sequence joins TRBV2 and TRBJ2-3, with 14 bases lining up with TRBD2. The V and J ends lost 9 bases and 4 bases, in that order; junction bases with no gene match: 3. The germline V gene has CDR1 SNHLY and CDR2 FYNNEI. CDR3 length: 14 amino acids. CDR3 loop: CARGLAGVPDTQYF. The CDR3 nucleotides are TGTGCCAGGGGACTAGCGGGAGTCCCAGATACGCAGTATTTT.

In this sample, this clonotype turned up a few times. This chain joins TRBV7-2 and TRBJ2-7; perhaps TRBD1 as D (5 bases). The CDR3 covers 14 residues. Germline V gives CDR1 SGHTA, CDR2 FQGNSA. The ends were cut back, 2 bases at V and 2 bases at J, with 10 bases in the middle. The CDR3 here is CASSLQSGPYEQYF. The CDR3 DNA is TGTGCCAGCAGCTTACAGTCAGGGCCCTACGAGCAGTACTTC.

In this sample, this clonotype turned up a few times. The V gene is TRBV3-1, the J gene TRBJ2-7; D gene ambiguous. Germline CDR1 is LGHDT and CDR2 is YNNKEL (reference sequence). This CDR3 is built from 13 residues. The V gene lost 4 bases and the J gene lost 1 base, with 8 bases spanning the gap. The CDR3 region has the DNA TGTGCCAGCAGCCGGCCAGGTTCCTACGAGCAGTACTTC. Protein product: CASSRPGSYEQYF.

CDR3 loop: CASSLVPPSGSFVYEQYF. CDR3 nucleotides: TGTGCCAGCAGCCTCGTCCCCCCTAGCGGGAGCTTCGTCTACGAGCAGTACTTC. This chain connects TRBV7-2 to TRBJ2-7; 10 nucleotides align to TRBD2. The CDR3 is 18 amino acids. The germline CDR1 and CDR2 sequences are SGHTA and FQGNSA. With V trimmed by 5 bases and J by 3 bases, 16 bases remained unmatched.

In its sample, this clonotype was seen a few times. This CDR3 is CSAPYSYEQYF. The CDR3 DNA is TGCAGTGCTCCGTACTCCTACGAGCAGTACTTC. The chain carries TRBV20-1 and TRBJ2-7; no firm D call. Deletions cut 5 bases from V and 0 bases from J, with 5 bases between. There are 11 residues in the CDR3. CDR1 DFQATT and CDR2 SNEGSKA come from the germline V gene (reference sequence).

This clonotype was observed a handful of times. The rearrangement uses TRBV9 and TRBJ1-6; D remains unclear. Trimming took off 7 bases at V and 6 bases at J, with 8 bases between the two ends. The CDR3 spans 12 residues. Germline V CDR1 and CDR2: SGDLS, YYNGEE. The CDR3 DNA follows: TGTGCCAGCGGACGAGCTAATTCACCCCTCCACTTT. Translation gives CASGRANSPLHF.

The chain couples TRBV25-1 to TRBJ1-1; no definite D call. CDR3 size: 13 residues. The ends were cut back, 7 bases at V and 11 bases at J, with 20 bases in the middle. Germline assignment: CDR1 MGHDK and CDR2 SYGVNS. The CDR3 protein is CASNDPITLSAFF. DNA for the CDR3: TGTGCCAGCAATGACCCTATAACACTGAGTGCTTTCTTT.

The chain links TRBV4-1 to TRBJ2-5; D unclear. V lost 0 bases to trimming and J lost 0 bases, with 11 bases between them. The CDR3 runs to 16 residues. Germline assignment: CDR1 MGHRA and CDR2 YSYEKL. The CDR3 spells CASSQEVSEYQETQYF. The CDR3 DNA is TGCGCCAGCAGCCAAGAGGTCAGCGAGTACCAAGAGACCCAGTACTTC.

The CDR3 coding sequence is TGCAGTGCTAGAGAGCCTAGCGGGAGTGGAGATACGCAGTATTTT. Its protein product is CSAREPSGSGDTQYF. The rearrangement joins TRBV20-1 to TRBJ2-3, with TRBD2 matching over 10 bases. This CDR3 contains 15 residues. Germline values: CDR1 DFQATT, CDR2 SNEGSKA (reference sequence). After removal of 0 bases from V and 5 bases from J, the junction contained 5 bases not matched to a gene.

V gene TRBV28 combines with J gene TRBJ2-1; D not certain. The CDR3 consists of 14 residues. The V end lost 7 bases, the J end lost 0 bases, and 10 bases lay between the germline ends. In germline, CDR1 is MDHEN, CDR2 SYDVKM. The CDR3 DNA reads as TGTGCCAGCAATTTCTGGAGCTCCTACAATGAGCAGTTCTTC. Encoded protein: CASNFWSSYNEQFF.

This rearrangement joins TRBV12-3 or TRBV12-4 to TRBJ1-2, with 7 bases lining up with TRBD1. This CDR3 is built from 11 residues. V trimming: 5 bases; J trimming: 7 bases; junction bases outside the gene matches: 1. The CDR3 DNA sequence: TGTGCCAGCAGTGACAGGGTTGGCTACACCTTC. As protein: CASSDRVGYTF.

V and J are TRBV24-1 and TRBJ2-3, with 12 nucleotides matching TRBD1. V shed 9 bases, J shed 5 bases, and the junction held 2 bases outside the gene matches. The CDR3 covers 13 residues. CDR1 is KGHDR, CDR2 SFDVKD, per germline. CDR3 residues: CATGTGGKDTQYF. The CDR3 DNA sequence: TGTGCCACCGGGACAGGGGGCAAAGATACGCAGTATTTT.

This chain uses TRBV29-1 with TRBJ1-2; the D gene is possibly TRBD1 (5 bases). The length of the CDR3 is 12 residues. CDR1 is SQVTM, CDR2 ANQGSEA, per germline. Trimming took off 7 bases at V and 4 bases at J, with 13 bases between the two ends. The CDR3 bases are TGCAGCGCGCGGGGCGCCTCCTATGGCTACACCTTC. This encodes CSARGASYGYTF.